This entry concerns a single T cell receptor beta chain. Its antigen remains unknown. The data derive from a study of cytotoxic CD8 clonotypes in ibrutinib-treated CLL. Study-wide context: An average of roughly 250,000 productive templates and 94,082 productive rearrangements was obtained per sample. Overall study findings and caveats: Different sampling times were used for sustained-remission and progressing patients.

V dropped 1 base and J dropped 2 bases, with 14 bases sitting between them. CDR3 length equals 16 residues. Germline V CDR1 and CDR2: LNHNV, YYDKDF (reference sequence). About 2.1 micrograms of genomic DNA (from cryopreserved PBMCs) were used for TCR beta libraries. Some clones are missing from TCRdb's copy, which holds only in-frame ones; the method was immunoSEQ multiplex PCR. The table lists 100,000 to 150,000 clones, 70% to 90% of them singletons. The clonotype was recovered from a human donor with chronic lymphocytic leukemia. The sample in question was PBMCs, obtained after 24 months of ibrutinib treatment. The V call is TRBV15, the J call TRBJ2-5, with a tentative D call TRBD2 (6 bases). CDR3 DNA sequence: TGTGCCACCAGCAGAGCGTTTGGTAGCGGACAAGAGACCCAGTACTTC. This sequence encodes CATSRAFGSGQETQYF.